This entry features one T cell receptor (beta chain) sequence. Read data end 3 residues before the CDR3 end; the end is taken from the germline J gene. The CDR3 contains 15 residues. Germline values: CDR1 GTSNPN, CDR2 SVGIG (reference sequence). With V trimmed by 0 bases and J by 2 bases, 6 bases remained unmatched. This specimen comes from a study of T cells in women clearing cervical HPV infection. Profiled with immunoSEQ multiplex PCR; TCRdb holds only in-frame clones, not every one. Its listing shows 30,000 to 45,000 clones. This TCR was recovered from a woman between 18 and 69 years old with a cervical HPV16 infection that either progressed to CIN3+ or cleared (not recorded which). The chain employs TRBV30 and TRBJ1-1; 7 positions match TRBD1. The material sequenced was blood buffy coat. The DNA read from the CDR3 is TGTGCCTGGAGTGTCTTGGGGACAGCTAACACTGAA. Translated, it gives CAWSVLGTANTE. The CDR3 reads in full as CAWSVLGTANTEAFF.